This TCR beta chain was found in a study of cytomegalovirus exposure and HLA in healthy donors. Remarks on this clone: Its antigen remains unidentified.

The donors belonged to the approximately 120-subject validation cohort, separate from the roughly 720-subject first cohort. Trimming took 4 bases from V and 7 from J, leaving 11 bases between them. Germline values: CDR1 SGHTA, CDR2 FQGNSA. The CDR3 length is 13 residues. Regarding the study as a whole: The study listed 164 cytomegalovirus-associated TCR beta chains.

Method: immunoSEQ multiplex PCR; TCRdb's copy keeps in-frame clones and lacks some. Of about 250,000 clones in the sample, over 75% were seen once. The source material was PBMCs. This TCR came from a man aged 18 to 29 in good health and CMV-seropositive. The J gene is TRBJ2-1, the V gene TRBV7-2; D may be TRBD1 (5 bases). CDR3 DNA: TGTGCCAGCAGCTGGCAGGGTGGAAATGAGCAGTTCTTC. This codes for CASSWQGGNEQFF. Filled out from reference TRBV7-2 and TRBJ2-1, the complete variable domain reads GAGVSQSPSNKVTEKGKDVELRCDPISGHTALYWYRQSLGQGLEFLIYFQGNSAPDKSGLPSDRFSAERTGGSVSTLTIQRTQQEDSAVYLCASSWQGGNEQFFGPGTRLTVL.